The 28 T cell receptor beta chains in this list originate from one sample, sequenced in a study of response to subunit inactivated influenza vaccine. One entry per CDR3 protein results from TCRdb running MiXCR on the RT-PCR reads. The data hold over 800,000 distinct CDR3 sequences, with around 21% observed a single time. Here the sequenced sample was PBMCs from blood, taken 5 days after vaccination. The receptor set was obtained from a man in his fifties or sixties who received an inactivated influenza vaccine.

This chain connects TRBV5-1 to TRBJ1-1; the D gene is possibly TRBD1 (6 bases). The length of the CDR3 is 13 residues. CDR1 is SGHRS, CDR2 YFSETQ, per germline. Trimming took 4 bases from V and 5 from J, leaving 12 bases between them. The CDR3 DNA reads TGCGCCAGCAGCGCACAGGGTGGGACTGAAGCTTTCTTT. Translating it yields CASSAQGGTEAFF.

The chain joins TRBV20-1 to TRBJ2-2; D remains unclear. The CDR3 spans 14 residues. Germline V gives CDR1 DFQATT, CDR2 SNEGSKA (reference sequence). The V end was cut by 2 bases, the J end by 6 bases, with 13 bases between. CDR3 region: CSARYGIPPGELFF. For the CDR3, the DNA is TGCAGTGCTAGATATGGGATCCCCCCCGGGGAGCTGTTTTTT.

This clonotype was found a few times. The chain joins TRBV7-8 to TRBJ2-3; no reliable D call. The CDR3 is made up of 19 amino acids. Germline V CDR1 and CDR2: SGHVS, FQNEAQ. Deletions cut 5 bases from V and 2 bases from J, with 26 bases between. This chain's CDR3 is CASSDLSFTLIGSTDTQYF. CDR3 in DNA: TGTGCCAGCAGCGACCTTAGTTTCACCCTCATCGGCTCCACAGATACGCAGTATTTT.

As DNA, the CDR3 is TGTGCCAGCAGTTTTTTCAGGCAGGGGGCCGGGGAGCTGTTTTTT. This codes for CASSFFRQGAGELFF. The chain has TRBV28 and TRBJ2-2, with 7 bases identical to TRBD1. The V gene's germline CDR1 is MDHEN and CDR2 SYDVKM. The CDR3 loop spans 15 amino acids. V trimming: 3 bases; J trimming: 6 bases; junction bases outside the gene matches: 7.

This clonotype occurred a few times. The chain carries TRBV27 and TRBJ2-1; 13 nucleotides agree with TRBD2. The CDR3 consists of 18 residues. V lost 5 bases to trimming and J lost 4 bases; unmatched junction nucleotides: 11. The germline V gene has CDR1 MNHEY and CDR2 SMNVEV (reference sequence). DNA for the CDR3: TGTGCCAGCAGTGGGGGACTAGCGGGAACGATCAGATACAATGAGCAGTTCTTC. Its translation: CASSGGLAGTIRYNEQFF.

In this sample, this clonotype turned up a few times. J is TRBJ2-7 and V is TRBV6-1; 8 nucleotides align to TRBD2. Per the germline V gene, CDR1 is MNHNS and CDR2 is SASEGT. V gave up 7 bases and J gave up 4 bases; unmatched junction bases: 15. The CDR3 totals 16 residues. The chain's CDR3 is CASNPGGAGVIYEQYF. The DNA for the CDR3 is TGTGCCAGCAACCCGGGGGGGGCAGGGGTGATATACGAGCAGTACTTC.

This clonotype was observed a handful of times. The rearrangement uses TRBV10-3 and TRBJ1-2; no clear D. This CDR3 contains 15 residues. V was trimmed by 3 bases and J by 3 bases, leaving 14 bases between them. CDR1 is ENHRY, CDR2 SYGVKD, per germline. CDR3 DNA sequence: TGTGCCATCAGTGATGGGTCAGCTAGCGACTATGGCTACACCTTC. Its translation is CAISDGSASDYGYTF.

This clonotype has a handful of counts. This chain connects TRBV7-6 to TRBJ2-7; D is ambiguous. The V gene's germline CDR1 is SGHVS and CDR2 FNYEAQ. The CDR3 is 13 residues long. Trimming removed 2 bases at V and 3 bases at J, with 8 bases between. CDR3 bases: TGTGCCAGCAGCTTATCTGACGACTACGAGCAGTACTTC. Its protein is CASSLSDDYEQYF.

The chain employs TRBV9 and TRBJ2-1, with 11 bases identical to TRBD2. Trimming removed 2 bases from V and 4 bases from J; junction bases left unmatched: 2. Germline CDR1 reads SGDLS; CDR2 reads YYNGEE. The CDR3 runs 15 residues. CDR3 protein: CASSVTSGAYNEQFF. The CDR3 DNA sequence: TGTGCCAGCAGCGTGACTAGCGGGGCGTACAATGAGCAGTTCTTC.

This clonotype was counted a few times. The chain employs TRBV6-5 and TRBJ2-1, with D perhaps given as TRBD1 or TRBD2 (5 bases each). V lost 2 bases and J lost 2, with 10 bases in between. Germline CDR1 reads MNHEY; CDR2 reads SVGAGI. CDR3 size: 15 residues. The CDR3 DNA is TGTGCCAGCAGTTACCGGGACCTTCCCTACAATGAGCAGTTCTTC. Protein sequence: CASSYRDLPYNEQFF.

The chain has TRBV12-3 or TRBV12-4 and TRBJ2-5; possible D gene TRBD1, 6 bases. The CDR3 extends over 16 amino acids. The ends were cut back, 0 bases at V and 0 bases at J, with 11 bases in the middle. CDR3 nucleotides: TGTGCCAGCAGTTTAGCGGGACACCAGTACCAAGAGACCCAGTACTTC. Encoded protein: CASSLAGHQYQETQYF.

The chain joins TRBV5-1 to TRBJ1-3; the D is unclear. The CDR3 consists of 13 residues. CDR1 is SGHRS and CDR2 is YFSETQ in the germline V gene. V was shortened by 7 bases and J by 0 bases, with 8 bases between the two germline ends. The CDR3 region is CASAGPSGNTIYF. The CDR3 DNA sequence: TGCGCCAGCGCCGGGCCCTCTGGAAACACCATATATTTT.

This clonotype was seen only a few times. The CDR3 coding sequence is TGTGCCAGCAGCGAAACGGGACAGGGACACATTGGGGAGCTGTTTTTT. Translated, it gives CASSETGQGHIGELFF. The V call is TRBV6-1, the J call TRBJ2-2, with 9 bases identical to TRBD1. V was clipped by 6 bases and J by 8 bases; unmatched bases: 13. Per germline, CDR1 MNHNS and CDR2 SASEGT. The CDR3 totals 16 residues.

This clonotype has a handful of counts. V gene TRBV12-3 or TRBV12-4 combines with J gene TRBJ2-1, with 11 bases aligning to TRBD2. This CDR3 spans 15 amino acids. V lost 3 bases and J lost 6; bases outside the gene matches: 4. This CDR3 is CASSFKLAGVNEQFF. CDR3 nucleotides: TGTGCCAGCAGTTTCAAACTAGCGGGGGTCAATGAGCAGTTCTTC.

The chain employs TRBV10-3 and TRBJ2-2; the match to TRBD1 covers 11 bases. J was trimmed by 4 bases and V by 4 bases; bases with no gene match: 5. This CDR3 comprises 16 residues. Germline assignment: CDR1 ENHRY and CDR2 SYGVKD. CDR3 amino acids: CAISVGQGAVTGELFF. CDR3 bases: TGTGCCATCAGTGTTGGACAGGGGGCGGTCACCGGGGAGCTGTTTTTT.

This clonotype was observed a few times. The chain couples TRBV5-1 to TRBJ2-2; D is perhaps TRBD2 (5 bases). The V gene's germline CDR1 is SGHRS and CDR2 YFSETQ. The CDR3 has 13 amino acids. V lost 1 base to trimming and J lost 6 bases, with 7 bases between them. The CDR3 DNA follows: TGCGCCAGCAGCTTGTCGGAGGCCGGGGAGCTGTTTTTT. This gives the protein CASSLSEAGELFF.

Ten or more counts support this clonotype. This chain links TRBV5-1 with TRBJ1-4; tentative D call: TRBD1 (5 bases). This CDR3 region has 14 residues. Trimming left V 4 bases short and J 8 bases short, with 15 bases between. Germline loops: CDR1 SGHRS, CDR2 YFSETQ. CDR3 bases: TGCGCCAGCAGCACAGTCCAGGGCTCGGAAAAACTGTTTTTT. Encoded protein: CASSTVQGSEKLFF. Full variable domain (rest looked up from reference TRBV5-1 and TRBJ1-4): KAGVTQTPRYLIKTRGQQVTLSCSPISGHRSVSWYQQTPGQGLQFLFEYFSETQRNKGNFPGRFSGRQFSNSRSEMNVSTLELGDSALYLCASSTVQGSEKLFFGSGTQLSVL.

The rearrangement joins TRBV3-1 to TRBJ1-2; tentatively, D is TRBD1 (6 bases). CDR3 size: 14 residues. V was trimmed by 2 bases and J by 8 bases, leaving 15 bases between them. In germline, CDR1 is LGHDT, CDR2 YNNKEL (reference sequence). CDR3 sequence (DNA): TGTGCCAGCAGCCAACGAGACAGGAGAAGGGGCTACACCTTC. This codes for CASSQRDRRRGYTF.

The V call is TRBV24-1, the J call TRBJ2-1, with 7 bases fitting TRBD2. CDR1 and CDR2 (germline): KGHDR, SFDVKD. The CDR3 totals 16 residues. The trim removed 5 bases at V and 5 bases at J, leaving 11 bases unmatched. The CDR3 coding sequence is TGTGCCACCAGTGTGTCAGCGGGGAAGGGCCACAATGAGCAGTTCTTC. It specifies CATSVSAGKGHNEQFF.

This clonotype showed up many times. The chain employs TRBV24-1 and TRBJ2-1; D is possibly TRBD2 (5 bases). The CDR3 has 15 residues. Germline-derived CDR1 and CDR2 are KGHDR and SFDVKD. V lost 9 bases and J lost 4, with 18 bases in between. The CDR3 DNA is TGTGCCACCGCCAACTCAGAGGGTCATTACAATGAGCAGTTCTTC. It specifies CATANSEGHYNEQFF.

The chain has TRBV7-2 and TRBJ2-5, with 9 bases that match TRBD1. Germline-derived CDR1 and CDR2 are SGHTA and FQGNSA. The CDR3 extends over 15 amino acids. Trimming at V came to 4 bases and at J to 7 bases, leaving 10 bases not matched to a gene. The CDR3 coding sequence is TGTGCCAGCAGCTCACAGGGGGCGCGAGGGGTGACCCAGTACTTC. Translated, it gives CASSSQGARGVTQYF. The full variable domain, its missing parts supplied by reference TRBV7-2 and TRBJ2-5, is GAGVSQSPSNKVTEKGKDVELRCDPISGHTALYWYRQSLGQGLEFLIYFQGNSAPDKSGLPSDRFSAERTGGSVSTLTIQRTQQEDSAVYLCASSSQGARGVTQYFGPGTRLLVL.

This clonotype was counted between two and nine times. The CDR3 DNA is TGCAGTGGCGTCAGGGCCCCAGATACGCAGTATTTT. It is translated as CSGVRAPDTQYF. V is TRBV20-1 and J is TRBJ2-3, with D possibly TRBD1 on 5 matching bases. This CDR3 region has 12 residues. V shed 7 bases and J shed 4 bases, with 12 bases lying between them. The germline V gene has CDR1 DFQATT and CDR2 SNEGSKA (reference sequence).

The CDR3 loop reads CASSPTIRTSGDNEQFF. DNA for the CDR3: TGTGCCAGCAGCCCTACAATTAGGACTAGCGGGGACAATGAGCAGTTCTTC. This chain joins TRBV14 and TRBJ2-1; 12 bases are a match to TRBD2. Germline trimming cut 4 bases from V and 5 bases from J; bases unmatched to any gene: 9. CDR1 is SGHDN, CDR2 FVKESK, per germline. CDR3 length equals 17 residues.

The rearrangement links TRBV6-2 or TRBV6-3 to TRBJ2-2; TRBD2 agrees at 12 bases. V shed 5 bases, J shed 5 bases, and the junction held 6 bases outside the gene matches. CDR1 and CDR2 from the germline V gene are MNHEY and SVGEGT. The CDR3 is 16 amino acids. Here the CDR3 reads CASSLRTSGITGELFF. The CDR3 nucleotides are TGTGCCAGCAGTCTCCGGACTAGCGGGATAACCGGGGAGCTGTTTTTT.

CDR3 protein: CASSPLPGGFGPLHF. For the CDR3, the DNA is TGTGCCAGCTCACCCCTGCCAGGGGGCTTCGGGCCCCTCCACTTT. The rearrangement uses TRBV18 and TRBJ1-6; 8 positions match TRBD1. J was trimmed by 13 bases and V by 3 bases; bases with no gene match: 11. This CDR3 comprises 15 residues. Germline CDR1 and CDR2: KGHSH and LQKENI.

This chain links TRBV4-3 with TRBJ2-7; D is undetermined. Germline values: CDR1 LGHNA, CDR2 YSLEER. V lost 0 bases and J lost 5, with 11 bases in between. The CDR3 is made up of 14 amino acids. The CDR3 nucleotides are TGCGCCAGCAGCCAAGAACGAGTCCGGAACGAGCAGTACTTC. This translates into CASSQERVRNEQYF.

This clonotype was detected many times. The chain carries TRBV18 and TRBJ1-2, with 8 positions matching TRBD1. The CDR3 is made up of 15 amino acids. CDR1 is KGHSH and CDR2 is LQKENI in the germline V gene. V shed 3 bases and J 0 bases; nucleotides not matched to a gene: 3. As DNA, the CDR3 is TGTGCCAGCTCACCTGGACAGGGCCCTAACTATGGCTACACCTTC. Its translation is CASSPGQGPNYGYTF.

This clonotype appeared many times. The rearrangement joins TRBV12-1 to TRBJ2-1. TRBV12-1 constitutes a pseudogene. This CDR3 is built from 13 residues. Here the CDR3 reads CASSFEGGNEQFF. The CDR3 nucleotides read TGTGCCAGCAGCTTTGAAGGTGGGAATGAGCAGTTCTTC.